This T cell receptor beta chain was sequenced for a study of monozygotic twins with inflammatory bowel disease. CDR3 size: 14 residues. CDR1 and CDR2 (germline): SNHLY, FYNNEI. One entry per CDR3 protein, without DNA, is what TCRdb gives after re-calling the 5' RACE reads. This repertoire comprises approximately 380,000 distinct CDR3 sequences; its ten largest clones make up approximately 2.8%. This clonotype was obtained from a human donor with ulcerative colitis or Crohn's disease, or a healthy co-twin of an affected twin (not recorded which). The J gene is TRBJ1-3, the V gene TRBV2. Sequencing used blood. This chain's CDR3 is CASSDSVQFGTIYF.